These T cell receptor beta chains were read from a single sample in a study of shared clonotypes between healthy human individuals. This table comes from immunoSEQ multiplex PCR, and its TCRdb copy is limited to in-frame clones, with some not included. The sample includes about 610,000 clones, 95% to 97% seen only once; the top ten take about 0.11%. Sequenced sample: naive CD8+ T cells sorted from blood. The receptors come from a woman aged 30 to 39 in good health. Each CDR3 is given with its conserved first and last residue. Each record gives: CDR3 length, V gene, CDR3 protein.

cdr3_length: 14; v_call: TRBV29-1; cdr3_aa: CSVPCGRVWSEQYF
cdr3_length: 14; v_call: TRBV4-2; cdr3_aa: CASSQRTSRDEQYF
cdr3_length: 15; v_call: TRBV28; cdr3_aa: CASSSTSLAAYEQYF
cdr3_length: 16; v_call: TRBV9; cdr3_aa: CASSVSRGSTQETQYF
cdr3_length: 16; v_call: TRBV19; cdr3_aa: CASSPIAGGPQWEQYF
cdr3_length: 13; v_call: TRBV13; cdr3_aa: CASSFLMNTEAFF
cdr3_length: 13; v_call: TRBV27; cdr3_aa: CASSYDKEETQYF
cdr3_length: 14; v_call: TRBV6-4; cdr3_aa: CASSETGEQETQYF
cdr3_length: 13; v_call: TRBV7-9; cdr3_aa: CASSPLDYDEQYF
cdr3_length: 12; v_call: TRBV27; cdr3_aa: CATWTGAREQFF
cdr3_length: 23; v_call: TRBV19; cdr3_aa: CASTNVLPGGDSLRDWDNTEAFF
cdr3_length: 15; v_call: TRBV6-1; cdr3_aa: CASSAETGSNYEQYF
cdr3_length: 17; v_call: TRBV10-3; cdr3_aa: CAISEFLAGVVSDTQYF
cdr3_length: 12; v_call: TRBV27; cdr3_aa: CATLDHPYGYTF
cdr3_length: 14; v_call: TRBV27; cdr3_aa: CASSWGSAPYEQYF
cdr3_length: 18; v_call: TRBV7-9; cdr3_aa: CASSSTRLTGGSGNTIYF
cdr3_length: 14; v_call: TRBV9; cdr3_aa: CASGPAGGGDTQYF
cdr3_length: 14; v_call: TRBV29-1; cdr3_aa: CSVGPRDSLYGYTF
cdr3_length: 15; v_call: TRBV27; cdr3_aa: CASSLIRGRNTEAFF
cdr3_length: 17; v_call: TRBV11-2; cdr3_aa: CASSLSKLAGGPYEQYF
cdr3_length: 15; v_call: TRBV28; cdr3_aa: CASSPGTSRPHTQYF
cdr3_length: 14; v_call: TRBV4-2; cdr3_aa: CASSQERAPGELFF
cdr3_length: 14; v_call: TRBV2; cdr3_aa: CASREWGRLNAQYF
cdr3_length: 12; v_call: TRBV2; cdr3_aa: CASDRGPYEQYF
cdr3_length: 16; v_call: TRBV14; cdr3_aa: CASSRWTGGEITEAFF
cdr3_length: 14; v_call: TRBV5-6; cdr3_aa: CASSLGMGDNGYTF
cdr3_length: 14; v_call: TRBV5-6; cdr3_aa: CASSLPSGTGELFF
cdr3_length: 15; v_call: TRBV2; cdr3_aa: CASRQSLVVNTEAFF
cdr3_length: 13; v_call: TRBV5-1; cdr3_aa: CASSWTEGNEQFF
cdr3_length: 14; v_call: TRBV2; cdr3_aa: CASGGLAGSYEQYF
cdr3_length: 15; v_call: TRBV10-3; cdr3_aa: CAISEYAGENTEAFF
cdr3_length: 15; v_call: TRBV9; cdr3_aa: CASSPEGEGNTEAFF
cdr3_length: 14; v_call: TRBV15; cdr3_aa: CATSGGTGPIGYTF
cdr3_length: 15; v_call: TRBV7-9; cdr3_aa: CASSWTGVAGNTIYF
cdr3_length: 16; v_call: TRBV4-1; cdr3_aa: CASSRGASGKSGELFF
cdr3_length: 18; v_call: TRBV5-1; cdr3_aa: CASSLWPLDRGLQETQYF
cdr3_length: 15; v_call: TRBV9; cdr3_aa: CASSGGTSGTGELFF
cdr3_length: 14; v_call: TRBV5-5; cdr3_aa: CASSLDISNEKLFF
cdr3_length: 13; v_call: TRBV5-4; cdr3_aa: CASSAGTANGYTF
cdr3_length: 15; v_call: TRBV13; cdr3_aa: CASRLVAGGRETQYF
cdr3_length: 13; v_call: TRBV5-6; cdr3_aa: CASSLSWSGELFF